This TCR beta chain emerged from a study of T cells after somatic rescue of genetic block. Some clones are missing from TCRdb's copy, which holds only in-frame ones; the method was immunoSEQ multiplex PCR. The top ten clones hold roughly 0.074% of a sample with 45,000 to 55,000 clones, roughly 96% of them seen once. Germline values: CDR1 SNHLY, CDR2 FYNNEI. There are 16 residues in the CDR3. V gave up 8 bases and J gave up 2 bases; unmatched junction bases: 13. The sequenced sample consisted of peripheral blood mononuclear cells (PBMCs). V gene TRBV2 combines with J gene TRBJ1-1; 8 positions agree with TRBD1. This sequence was found in a child under two years old. CDR3 sequence: CASCLDRGAFNTEAFF. The CDR3 DNA is TGTGCCAGCTGCCTAGACAGGGGCGCTTTTAACACTGAAGCTTTCTTT. The full variable domain, its missing parts supplied by reference TRBV2 and TRBJ1-1, is EPEVTQTPSHQVTQMGQEVILRCVPISNHLYFYWYRQILGQKVEFLVSFYNNEISEKSEIFDDQFSVERPDGSNFTLKIRSTKLEDSAMYFCASCLDRGAFNTEAFFGQGTRLTVV.